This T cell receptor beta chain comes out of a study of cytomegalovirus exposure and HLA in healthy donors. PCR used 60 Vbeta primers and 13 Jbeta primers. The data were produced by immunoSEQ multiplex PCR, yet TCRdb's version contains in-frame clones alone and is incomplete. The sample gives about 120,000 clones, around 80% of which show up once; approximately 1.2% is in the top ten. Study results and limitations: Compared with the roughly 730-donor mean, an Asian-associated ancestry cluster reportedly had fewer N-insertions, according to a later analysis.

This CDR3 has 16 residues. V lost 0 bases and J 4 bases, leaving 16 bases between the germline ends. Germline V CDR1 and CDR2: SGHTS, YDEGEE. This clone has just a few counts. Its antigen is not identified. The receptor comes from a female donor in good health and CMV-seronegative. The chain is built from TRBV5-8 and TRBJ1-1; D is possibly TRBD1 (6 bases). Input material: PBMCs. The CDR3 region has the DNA TGTGCCAGCAGCTTGGCCCTGCAGGGGATTACCACTGAAGCTTTCTTT. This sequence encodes CASSLALQGITTEAFF.